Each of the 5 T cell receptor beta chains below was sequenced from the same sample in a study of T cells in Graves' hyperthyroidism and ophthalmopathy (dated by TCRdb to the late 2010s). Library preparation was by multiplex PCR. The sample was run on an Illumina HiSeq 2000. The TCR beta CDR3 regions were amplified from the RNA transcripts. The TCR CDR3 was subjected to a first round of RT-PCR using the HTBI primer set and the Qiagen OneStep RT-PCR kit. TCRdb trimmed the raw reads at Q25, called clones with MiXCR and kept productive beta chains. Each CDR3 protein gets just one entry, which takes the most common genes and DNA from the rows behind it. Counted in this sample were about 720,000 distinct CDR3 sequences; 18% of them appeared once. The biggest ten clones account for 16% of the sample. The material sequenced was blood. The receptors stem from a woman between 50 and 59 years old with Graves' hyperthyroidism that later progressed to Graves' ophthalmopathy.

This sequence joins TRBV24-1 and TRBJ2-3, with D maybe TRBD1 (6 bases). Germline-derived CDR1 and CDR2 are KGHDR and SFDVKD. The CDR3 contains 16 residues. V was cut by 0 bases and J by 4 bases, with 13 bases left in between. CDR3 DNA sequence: TGTGCCACCAGTGATTTGTCCAGGGGTCTTCCAGATACGCAGTATTTT. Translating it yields CATSDLSRGLPDTQYF.

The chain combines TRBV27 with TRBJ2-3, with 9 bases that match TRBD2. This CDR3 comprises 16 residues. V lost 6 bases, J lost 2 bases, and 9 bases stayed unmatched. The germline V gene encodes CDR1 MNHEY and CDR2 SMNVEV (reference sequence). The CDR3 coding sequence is TGTGCCAGCAGCCTAACCCCTAGCGGGGTCACAGATACGCAGTATTTT. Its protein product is CASSLTPSGVTDTQYF.

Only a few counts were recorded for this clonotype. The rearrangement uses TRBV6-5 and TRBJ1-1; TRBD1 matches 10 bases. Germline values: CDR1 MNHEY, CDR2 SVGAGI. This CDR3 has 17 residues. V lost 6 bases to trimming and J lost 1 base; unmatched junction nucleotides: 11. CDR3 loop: CASRLPPGQGWNTEAFF. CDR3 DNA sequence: TGTGCCAGCAGGTTACCTCCGGGACAGGGGTGGAACACTGAAGCTTTCTTT.

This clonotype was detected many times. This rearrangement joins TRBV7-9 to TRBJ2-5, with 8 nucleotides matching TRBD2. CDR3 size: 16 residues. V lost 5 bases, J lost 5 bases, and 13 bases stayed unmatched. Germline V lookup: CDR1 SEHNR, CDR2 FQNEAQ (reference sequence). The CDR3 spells CASSHGGAGGSETQYF. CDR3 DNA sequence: TGTGCCAGCAGCCACGGCGGGGCGGGGGGTTCGGAGACCCAGTACTTC.

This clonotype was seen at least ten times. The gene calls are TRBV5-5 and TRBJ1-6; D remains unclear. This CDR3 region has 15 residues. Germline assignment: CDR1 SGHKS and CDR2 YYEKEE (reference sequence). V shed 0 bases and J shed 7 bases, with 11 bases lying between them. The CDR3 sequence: CASSLAASFNSPLHF. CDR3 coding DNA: TGTGCCAGCAGCTTGGCAGCTAGTTTCAATTCACCCCTCCACTTT.